This T cell receptor beta chain is from a study of identical twins. The donor group consisted entirely of healthy Caucasians. TCRdb itself ran the 5' RACE reads through MiXCR, one entry per CDR3 protein. The profile shows around 300,000 distinct CDR3 sequences, roughly 8.6% of them singletons. The germline V gene encodes CDR1 MDHEN and CDR2 SYDVKM. The CDR3 runs to 14 residues. V was shortened by 2 bases and J by 6 bases, with 12 bases between the two germline ends. Findings of the study overall: Beta clonotypes that were abundant in cord blood contained fewer insertions, a pattern absent from memory repertoires. The authors drew conclusions from cross-sectional statistical analysis rather than following the same donors.

For this clonotype: Its antigen is not identified.

These data also featured in a second study, about yellow fever vaccine responses in identical twins.

This TCR derives from a woman in her late teens or twenties in good health. This chain joins TRBV28 and TRBJ2-3; D might be TRBD1 (6 bases). What was sequenced was memory (CD45RO+) T cells sorted from blood. DNA for the CDR3: TGTGCCAGCAGTTTAAGACAGGTTTCCGATACGCAGTATTTT. Translating it yields CASSLRQVSDTQYF.